These 12 T cell receptor beta chains originate from one sample sequenced in a study of T cell responses to AZD1222 COVID-19 vaccine (dated by TCRdb to 2020 to 2023). Per the publication, the time point label means: baseline before first vaccination. Libraries were constructed by the immunoSEQ multiplex PCR assay. This is the immuneACCESS table as TCRdb keeps it, with only in-frame sequences that have V and J called. A part of the clones is gone; compared with another copy, unresolved V genes explain less than half, and the rest is unexplained. This sample comprises about 100,000 clones, about nine tenths of them detected only once. The ten largest make up more than 1.5% of the sample. The sample here was peripheral blood, taken on day 0 of AZD1222 vaccination. These TCRs come from an adult in good health.

V usage is TRBV3-1 (or the pseudogene TRBV3-2) and J usage is TRBJ2-5; D may correspond to TRBD1 or TRBD2 (6 bases each). The CDR3 spans 13 residues. Germline-derived CDR1 and CDR2 are LGHDT and YNNKEL (reference sequence). V lost 5 bases and J lost 7, with 14 bases in between. In DNA form, the CDR3 reads TGTGCCAGCAGCGGGGGGCAATTGGGGACCCAGTACTTC. Translation gives CASSGGQLGTQYF.

The chain combines TRBV6-6 with TRBJ1-3, with a tentative D call TRBD1 (5 bases). V was shortened by 2 bases and J by 0 bases, with 11 bases between the two germline ends. The germline V gene has CDR1 MNHNY and CDR2 SVGAGI (reference sequence). The CDR3 is 16 residues long. CDR3 in DNA: TGTGCCAGCAGTTACGCGAGGGGTATCTCTGGAAACACCATATATTTT. Translated: CASSYARGISGNTIYF.

The rearrangement uses TRBV19 and TRBJ2-2; no reliable D call. CDR3 size: 14 residues. Germline V gives CDR1 LNHDA, CDR2 SQIVND (reference sequence). Trimming left V 3 bases short and J 2 bases short, with 7 bases between. CDR3 sequence: CASSMSVNTGELFF. The CDR3 DNA sequence: TGTGCCAGTAGTATGTCGGTAAACACCGGGGAGCTGTTTTTT.

This clone was detected only once. This chain links TRBV27 with TRBJ1-6; D might be TRBD1 (5 bases). Trimming shortened V by 5 bases and J by 7 bases, and 18 bases separated the two germline ends. CDR1 is MNHEY, CDR2 SMNVEV, per germline (reference sequence). The CDR3 loop spans 16 amino acids. CDR3 sequence reads: CASSLIGTGGNSPLHF. DNA of the CDR3: TGTGCCAGCAGTCTAATAGGGACGGGCGGAAATTCACCCCTCCACTTT.

V and J are TRBV6-5 and TRBJ2-1; TRBD2 might be the D (5 bases). CDR1 and CDR2 from the germline V gene are MNHEY and SVGAGI. This CDR3 spans 15 amino acids. The V and J ends lost 6 bases and 0 bases respectively, with 12 bases between them. The CDR3 loop reads CASRPTSNSYNEQFF. CDR3 coding DNA: TGTGCCAGCAGACCCACTAGTAACTCCTACAATGAGCAGTTCTTC.

V gene TRBV3-1 (or the pseudogene TRBV3-2) combines with J gene TRBJ2-5, with TRBD1 matching over 7 bases. Trimming took 4 bases from V and 5 from J; bases not matched to a gene: 13. Germline-derived CDR1 and CDR2 are LGHDT and YNNKEL (reference sequence). This CDR3 comprises 16 residues. The CDR3 DNA reads as TGTGCCAGCAGCCCTCGCGACAGGGTTTTCCGGGAGACCCAGTACTTC. It translates to CASSPRDRVFRETQYF.

CDR3 sequence reads: CASRQGEAGELFF. CDR3 DNA sequence: TGTGCCAGCCGACAGGGGGAGGCCGGGGAGCTGTTTTTT. V is TRBV6-4 and J is TRBJ2-2; 9 bases map to TRBD1. CDR1 and CDR2 from the germline V gene are MRHNA and SNTAGT. This CDR3 has 13 residues. Trimming at V came to 8 bases and at J to 6 bases, leaving 4 bases not matched to a gene.

The chain joins TRBV4-2 to TRBJ2-7; 14 bases match TRBD2. The ends lost 1 base at V and 6 bases at J; junction bases unmatched: 5. The CDR3 has 16 amino acids. The germline gives CDR1 LGHNA, CDR2 YNFKEQ. This CDR3 reads CASSQVTGTSGSEQYF. The CDR3 DNA follows: TGTGCCAGCAGCCAAGTCACCGGGACTAGCGGGAGCGAGCAGTACTTC.

The chain has TRBV30 and TRBJ1-1; D unresolved. The CDR3 runs 14 residues. From germline, CDR1 is GTSNPN and CDR2 SVGIG (reference sequence). The V end lost 0 bases, the J end lost 1 base, and 9 bases lay between the germline ends. The CDR3 coding sequence is TGTGCCTGGAGTGTAGTAACCGCGAACACTGAAGCTTTCTTT. Translation gives CAWSVVTANTEAFF.

The chain joins TRBV5-1 to TRBJ1-2; perhaps TRBD1 as D (5 bases). This CDR3 has 12 amino acids. CDR1 and CDR2 (germline): SGHRS, YFSETQ. The V end lost 0 bases, the J end lost 8 bases, and 8 bases lay between the germline ends. The CDR3 loop is CASSLEGTGYTF. The CDR3 coding sequence is TGCGCCAGCAGCTTGGAGGGGACGGGCTACACCTTC.

The chain couples TRBV10-3 to TRBJ2-5; 7 positions agree with TRBD2. Germline lookup yields CDR1 ENHRY and CDR2 SYGVKD. The CDR3 length is 14 residues. V shed 4 bases and J 3 bases; nucleotides not matched to a gene: 5. The CDR3 nucleotides read TGTGCCATCAGTGGGGGACTACTCGAAGAGACCCAGTACTTC. Encoded protein: CAISGGLLEETQYF.

The chain employs TRBV6-5 and TRBJ2-2, with D possibly TRBD2 on 6 matching bases. The CDR3 runs 14 residues. The germline V and J ends were trimmed by 4 bases and 3 bases, with 9 bases remaining between them. Looked up from germline, CDR1 is MNHEY and CDR2 is SVGAGI. CDR3 sequence reads: CASSFWDYTGELFF. The CDR3 DNA reads as TGTGCCAGCAGTTTCTGGGACTACACCGGGGAGCTGTTTTTT.